These 31 T cell receptor beta chains originate from one sample sequenced in a study of T cells in Graves' hyperthyroidism and ophthalmopathy. RNA transcripts yielded amplified TCR beta CDR3 regions. The HTBI primer set served for first-round RT-PCR of the TCR CDR3. One entry per CDR3 protein, called by TCRdb with MiXCR from the multiplex PCR reads. The profile shows hundreds of thousands of distinct CDR3 sequences, around 16% of them singletons. The sample comprised blood. These receptor sequences come from a woman between 40 and 50 years old with Graves' ophthalmopathy.

The rearrangement links TRBV20-1 to TRBJ1-1, with D perhaps matching TRBD1 (5 bases). This CDR3 contains 13 residues. Germline loops: CDR1 DFQATT, CDR2 SNEGSKA (reference sequence). The V end lost 0 bases, the J end lost 11 bases, and 16 bases lay between the germline ends. The CDR3 is CSARDVGGGVAFF. In nucleotides, the CDR3 is TGCAGTGCTAGAGATGTGGGTGGGGGGGTGGCTTTCTTT.

This clonotype was counted at least ten times. V and J are TRBV30 and TRBJ1-1, with 8 bases identical to TRBD1. V lost 2 bases, J lost 11 bases, and 13 bases stayed unmatched. The germline CDR1 and CDR2 sequences are GTSNPN and SVGIG (reference sequence). This CDR3 has 14 amino acids. The CDR3 loop is CAWSRGTGGGFAFF. CDR3 DNA sequence: TGTGCCTGGAGTCGGGGAACAGGGGGAGGGTTTGCTTTCTTT.

This CDR3 reads CASSLSGSNYGYTF. CDR3 DNA: TGTGCCAGCAGTTTAAGTGGGTCTAACTATGGCTACACCTTC. V usage is TRBV12-3 or TRBV12-4 and J usage is TRBJ1-2; no firm D call. The CDR3 contains 14 residues. The V gene lost 2 bases and the J gene lost 0 bases, with 7 bases spanning the gap.

A few counts support this clonotype. This sequence joins TRBV7-2 and TRBJ2-7; no firm D call. Germline loops: CDR1 SGHTA, CDR2 FQGNSA. The CDR3 length is 16 residues. V was cut by 2 bases and J by 3 bases, with 17 bases left in between. The CDR3 DNA reads TGTGCCAGCAGCTTAAGGGTGATTGCAGGAGACTACGAGCAGTACTTC. Its translation is CASSLRVIAGDYEQYF.

This clonotype was picked up many times. The rearrangement uses TRBV5-5 and TRBJ2-7; possible D gene TRBD1, 6 bases. The CDR3 covers 14 residues. The V gene lost 2 bases and the J gene lost 3 bases, with 12 bases spanning the gap. Germline values: CDR1 SGHKS, CDR2 YYEKEE (reference sequence). The DNA for the CDR3 is TGTGCCAGCAGCTTTCCGGGACACGGCTACGAGCAGTACTTC. The encoded protein is CASSFPGHGYEQYF.

This clonotype was counted only a few times. The chain carries TRBV7-2 and TRBJ2-2; D is unresolved. CDR3 size: 13 residues. The germline V and J ends were trimmed by 5 bases and 6 bases, with 10 bases remaining between them. CDR1 SGHTA and CDR2 FQGNSA come from the germline V gene. CDR3 amino acids: CASSARNSGELFF. CDR3 coding DNA: TGTGCCAGCAGCGCACGAAACTCCGGGGAGCTGTTTTTT.

There are a few counts of this clonotype. The rearrangement uses TRBV18 and TRBJ1-1; TRBD1 matches 7 bases. The ends lost 3 bases at V and 11 bases at J; junction bases unmatched: 9. The CDR3 loop spans 13 amino acids. Germline lookup yields CDR1 KGHSH and CDR2 LQKENI. CDR3 in amino acids: CASSPDREIEAFF. The CDR3 nucleotides are TGTGCCAGCTCACCTGACAGGGAAATTGAGGCTTTCTTT.

In this sample, this clonotype turned up many times. The chain joins TRBV7-3 to TRBJ1-1, with 7 bases identical to TRBD1. There are 15 residues in the CDR3. The junction had 7 bases not matched to a gene; V was cut back by 5 bases and J by 1 base. From germline, CDR1 is SGHTA and CDR2 FQGTGA. The CDR3 coding sequence is TGTGCCAGCAGCCCTACAGGGGCGGGGAACACTGAAGCTTTCTTT. This gives the protein CASSPTGAGNTEAFF. Together with reference TRBV7-3 and TRBJ1-1, the CDR3 gives the full variable domain: GAGVSQTPSNKVTEKGKYVELRCDPISGHTALYWYRQSLGQGPEFLIYFQGTGAADDSGLPNDRFFAVRPEGSVSTLKIQRTERGDSAVYLCASSPTGAGNTEAFFGQGTRLTVV.

The CDR3 region has the DNA TGTGCCAGTAGCTTAGGGTACAGGGGGAACACCGGGGAGCTGTTTTTT. This encodes CASSLGYRGNTGELFF. This sequence joins TRBV19 and TRBJ2-2, with TRBD1 matching 7 bases. The CDR3 is 16 amino acids. V lost 6 bases to trimming and J lost 1 base; unmatched junction nucleotides: 8. The germline CDR1 and CDR2 sequences are LNHDA and SQIVND (reference sequence).

This clonotype was seen more than once but under ten times. The chain's CDR3 is CASSERGFTDTQYF. The CDR3 nucleotides read TGTGCCAGCAGCGAGCGGGGCTTCACAGATACGCAGTATTTT. The genes are TRBV6-4 and TRBJ2-3, with 7 bases identical to TRBD2. Germline values: CDR1 MRHNA, CDR2 SNTAGT. CDR3 size: 14 residues. V shed 6 bases, J shed 2 bases, and the junction held 5 bases outside the gene matches.

In this sample, this clonotype turned up many times. The V and J genes are TRBV18 and TRBJ2-4; D uncertain. Germline CDR1 KGHSH, CDR2 LQKENI. V was cut by 4 bases and J by 8 bases, with 9 bases left in between. CDR3 length equals 12 residues. The CDR3 protein is CASSRNRDIQYF. The DNA for the CDR3 is TGTGCCAGCTCACGCAACCGTGACATTCAGTACTTC. Variable domain in full (rest from reference TRBV18 and TRBJ2-4): NAGVMQNPRHLVRRRGQEARLRCSPMKGHSHVYWYRQLPEEGLKFMVYLQKENIIDESGMPKERFSAEFPKEGPSILRIQQVVRGDSAAYFCASSRNRDIQYFGAGTRLSVL.

The table lists this clonotype with many counts. V and J are TRBV30 and TRBJ2-7; TRBD2 matches at 9 bases. Germline V lookup: CDR1 GTSNPN, CDR2 SVGIG (reference sequence). CDR3 length: 12 amino acids. V lost 2 bases, J lost 5 bases, and 1 base stayed unmatched. The CDR3 region has the DNA TGTGCCTGGAGTCGCGGGGGGGACGAGCAGTACTTC. This gives the protein CAWSRGGDEQYF.

This clonotype appeared many times. The V and J genes are TRBV7-6 and TRBJ2-5; no clear D gene. Germline V gene data show CDR1 as SGHVS and CDR2 as FNYEAQ. This CDR3 comprises 15 residues. The germline V and J ends were trimmed by 4 bases and 5 bases, with 17 bases remaining between them. As DNA, the CDR3 is TGTGCCAGCAGCTCCTCCACTCCAGTCCTGGAGACCCAGTACTTC. Amino acid sequence: CASSSSTPVLETQYF.

This clonotype was picked up many times. This sequence joins TRBV2 and TRBJ2-5; D unresolved. Germline V CDR1 and CDR2: SNHLY, FYNNEI. V gave up 0 bases and J gave up 5 bases, with 19 bases separating them. This CDR3 is built from 17 residues. The CDR3 is CASSEAPPGPEWETQYF. The CDR3 region has the DNA TGTGCCAGCAGTGAAGCGCCTCCCGGGCCTGAATGGGAGACCCAGTACTTC.

This clonotype has at least ten counts. The genes are TRBV5-1 and TRBJ1-6; 9 nucleotides agree with TRBD1. Germline V gene lookup returns CDR1 SGHRS and CDR2 YFSETQ. V was pared by 4 bases and J by 8 bases, with 7 bases of the junction left unmatched. CDR3 length: 15 residues. CDR3 region: CASSRGTGLYSPLHF. CDR3 coding DNA: TGCGCCAGCAGCCGCGGGACAGGGTTGTATTCACCCCTCCACTTT.

The chain joins TRBV4-1 to TRBJ2-1, with D hard to call. This CDR3 contains 13 residues. The V gene's germline CDR1 is MGHRA and CDR2 YSYEKL. Trimming pared 4 bases from V and 3 bases from J, leaving 7 bases between. Here the CDR3 reads CASSPYSYNEQFF. DNA for the CDR3: TGCGCCAGCAGCCCTTATAGCTACAATGAGCAGTTCTTC.

At least ten counts were recorded for this clonotype. The chain combines TRBV28 with TRBJ2-5, with D hard to call. Deletions cut 6 bases from V and 4 bases from J, with 15 bases between. The CDR3 loop spans 14 amino acids. CDR1 and CDR2 from the germline V gene are MDHEN and SYDVKM. The CDR3 loop is CASRPPIHSETQYF. For the CDR3, the DNA is TGTGCCAGCAGACCCCCTATACACTCAGAGACCCAGTACTTC.

This clonotype was found many times. CDR3 bases: TGTGCCAGCTCACCTCCTGTTAGGGGGGCCGGAGGCGATGAGCAGTTCTTC. It is translated as CASSPPVRGAGGDEQFF. This chain uses TRBV18 with TRBJ2-1; either TRBD1 or TRBD2 may supply D (6 bases each). This CDR3 spans 17 amino acids. With 3 bases removed from V and 8 bases from J, the gap between germline ends came to 23 bases. CDR1 is KGHSH and CDR2 is LQKENI in the germline V gene.

Only a few counts were recorded for this clonotype. The chain has TRBV7-8 and TRBJ1-4; no reliable D call. The CDR3 spans 13 residues. Germline V lookup: CDR1 SGHVS, CDR2 FQNEAQ. The V and J ends lost 2 bases and 6 bases respectively, with 7 bases between them. Here the CDR3 reads CASSLKLDEKLFF. The DNA for the CDR3 is TGTGCCAGCAGCTTAAAGCTCGATGAAAAACTGTTTTTT.

This clonotype was recorded many times. The chain has TRBV5-1 and TRBJ2-1; D ambiguous. V lost 1 base, J lost 5 bases, and 10 bases lay in between. The length of the CDR3 is 14 residues. Germline V gives CDR1 SGHRS, CDR2 YFSETQ. The CDR3 bases are TGCGCCAGCAGCTTGTACGTTCGAGACAATGAGCAGTTCTTC. Translating gives CASSLYVRDNEQFF.

This clonotype occurred a few times. The gene calls are TRBV19 and TRBJ1-1, with D unclear. The CDR3 runs 14 residues. V lost 5 bases to trimming and J lost 3 bases, with 13 bases between them. Germline CDR1 and CDR2: LNHDA and SQIVND (reference sequence). The CDR3 reads CASSPDPEDTEAFF. The CDR3 DNA reads TGTGCCAGTAGTCCGGACCCCGAAGACACTGAAGCTTTCTTT.

This rearrangement joins TRBV6-1 to TRBJ2-3, with D uncertain. Germline CDR1 and CDR2: MNHNS and SASEGT. V was clipped by 1 base and J by 2 bases, with 10 bases between them. This CDR3 spans 15 amino acids. The CDR3 nucleotides read TGTGCCAGCAGTGAAGTTGGCACATACACAGATACGCAGTATTTT. It codes for CASSEVGTYTDTQYF.

The chain is built from TRBV6-5 and TRBJ1-4; TRBD1 might be the D (5 bases). Trimming removed 2 bases at V and 7 bases at J, with 11 bases between. Germline CDR1 is MNHEY and CDR2 is SVGAGI. The CDR3 consists of 14 residues. CDR3 residues: CASSYGGGIEKLFF. CDR3 DNA: TGTGCCAGCAGTTACGGGGGGGGGATTGAAAAACTGTTTTTT.

Only a few counts were recorded for this clonotype. The chain has TRBV12-3 or TRBV12-4 and TRBJ2-4; perhaps TRBD2 as D (5 bases). This CDR3 has 14 residues. V was clipped by 7 bases and J by 0 bases, with 10 bases between them. The CDR3 coding sequence is TGTGCCAGCACCGACGGACTAGCCAAAAACATTCAGTACTTC. Amino acids: CASTDGLAKNIQYF.

This clonotype was counted at least ten times. This chain uses TRBV2 with TRBJ2-3; 9 bases match TRBD1. Germline V CDR1 and CDR2: SNHLY, FYNNEI. This CDR3 region has 14 residues. V was clipped by 6 bases and J by 6 bases; unmatched bases: 7. The CDR3 spells CASSPGTGSDTQYF. The CDR3 coding sequence is TGTGCCAGCAGCCCCGGGACAGGGAGTGATACGCAGTATTTT. The variable domain in full, completed from reference TRBV2 and TRBJ2-3, reads EPEVTQTPSHQVTQMGQEVILRCVPISNHLYFYWYRQILGQKVEFLVSFYNNEISEKSEIFDDQFSVERPDGSNFTLKIRSTKLEDSAMYFCASSPGTGSDTQYFGPGTRLTVL.

The sample holds many counts of this clonotype. V and J are TRBV30 and TRBJ1-5; TRBD1 aligns across 8 bases. The germline V gene has CDR1 GTSNPN and CDR2 SVGIG (reference sequence). The CDR3 loop spans 14 amino acids. V was pared by 1 base and J by 5 bases, with 4 bases of the junction left unmatched. The CDR3 sequence: CAWSATGVHQPQHF. The CDR3 DNA reads as TGTGCCTGGAGTGCGACAGGGGTCCATCAGCCCCAGCATTTT.

The sample holds a few counts of this clonotype. The rearrangement uses TRBV13 and TRBJ2-2; D is unclear. V was clipped by 8 bases and J by 3 bases, with 4 bases between them. Per germline, CDR1 PRHDT and CDR2 FYEKMQ (reference sequence). The CDR3 sequence is 11 residues long. In DNA form, the CDR3 reads TGTGCCAGCCAGGACACCGGGGAGCTGTTTTTT. Protein sequence: CASQDTGELFF. The full variable domain, its missing parts supplied by reference TRBV13 and TRBJ2-2, is AAGVIQSPRHLIKEKRETATLKCYPIPRHDTVYWYQQGPGQDPQFLISFYEKMQSDKGSIPDRFSAQQFSDYHSELNMSSLELGDSALYFCASQDTGELFFGEGSRLTVL.

This clonotype was seen repeatedly, ten times or more. The chain recombines TRBV24-1 with TRBJ2-7; possible D gene TRBD1, 5 bases. Trimming left V 9 bases short and J 5 bases short, with 22 bases between. CDR3 length: 15 residues. CDR1 is KGHDR and CDR2 is SFDVKD in the germline V gene. CDR3 nucleotides: TGTGCCACCCGACCCCAGGTGAAGGGGATTGACGAGCAGTACTTC. It specifies CATRPQVKGIDEQYF.

J is TRBJ2-5 and V is TRBV5-1, with D perhaps TRBD1 or TRBD2 (5 bases each). The V and J ends lost 2 bases and 5 bases respectively, with 13 bases between them. There are 14 residues in the CDR3. Germline loops: CDR1 SGHRS, CDR2 YFSETQ. The DNA of the CDR3 is TGCGCCAGCAGCTTAAGCGGATGGGGGGAGACCCAGTACTTC. This gives the protein CASSLSGWGETQYF.

The rearrangement joins TRBV2 to TRBJ1-4, with 7 bases aligning to TRBD1. This CDR3 is 16 amino acids long. Germline V CDR1 and CDR2: SNHLY, FYNNEI. V shed 5 bases and J 4 bases; nucleotides not matched to a gene: 10. In nucleotides, the CDR3 is TGTGCCAGCAGTCCTCGCAGGGGGACGGTTAATGAAAAACTGTTTTTT. Protein: CASSPRRGTVNEKLFF.

CDR3 in amino acids: CASGGEEQYF. For the CDR3, the DNA is TGCGCCAGCGGGGGGGAGGAGCAGTACTTC. The chain couples TRBV10-2 to TRBJ2-7; 7 bases fit TRBD2. Germline loops: CDR1 WSHSY, CDR2 SAAADI. The CDR3 is made up of 10 amino acids. J was trimmed by 7 bases and V by 8 bases; bases with no gene match: 2.